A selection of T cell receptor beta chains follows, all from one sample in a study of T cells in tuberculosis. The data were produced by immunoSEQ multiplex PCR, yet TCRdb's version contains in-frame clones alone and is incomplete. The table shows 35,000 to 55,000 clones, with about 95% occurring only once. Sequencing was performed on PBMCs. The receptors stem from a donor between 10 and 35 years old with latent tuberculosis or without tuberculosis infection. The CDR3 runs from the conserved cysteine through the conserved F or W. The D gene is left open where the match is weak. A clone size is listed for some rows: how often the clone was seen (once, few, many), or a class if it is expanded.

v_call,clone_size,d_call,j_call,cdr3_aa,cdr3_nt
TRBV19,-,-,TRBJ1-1,CASNPNLRDGRTEAFF,TGTGCCAGTAACCCGAATCTCAGGGATGGTCGCACTGAAGCTTTCTTT
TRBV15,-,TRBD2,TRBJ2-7,CATSSPSRTSGYEQYF,TGTGCCACCAGCAGTCCCTCAAGGACTAGCGGGTACGAGCAGTACTTC
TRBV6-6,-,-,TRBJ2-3,CASSPTDTQYF,TGTGCCAGCAGTCCTACAGATACGCAGTATTTT
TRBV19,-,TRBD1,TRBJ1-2,CASSDRGWYGYTF,TGTGCCAGTAGTGACAGGGGGTGGTATGGCTACACCTTC
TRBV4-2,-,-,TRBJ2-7,CASSLIGGDHEQYF,TGTGCCAGCAGTCTTATAGGGGGGGACCACGAGCAGTACTTC
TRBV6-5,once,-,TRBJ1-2,CASTKLDSPYGYTF,TGTGCCAGCACCAAATTAGACAGCCCCTATGGCTACACCTTC
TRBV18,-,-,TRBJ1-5,CASSAAGGNQPQHF,TGTGCCAGCTCGGCTGCAGGGGGCAATCAGCCCCAGCATTTT
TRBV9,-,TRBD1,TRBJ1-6,CASSGRQGASSPLHF,TGTGCCAGCAGCGGAAGACAGGGGGCAAGTTCACCCCTCCACTTT
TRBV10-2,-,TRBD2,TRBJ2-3,CASCGLAGANSLGTDTQYF,TGCGCCAGCTGTGGACTAGCGGGGGCCAATTCGTTGGGCACAGATACGCAGTATTTT
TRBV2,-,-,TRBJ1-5,CASRQGRDQPQHF,TGTGCCAGCAGGCAGGGAAGGGATCAGCCCCAGCATTTT
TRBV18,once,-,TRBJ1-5,CASSPGSSRNQPQHF,TGTGCCAGCTCACCAGGGTCTAGTCGCAATCAGCCCCAGCATTTT
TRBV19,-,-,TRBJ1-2,CASSSGQPNYGYTF,TGTGCCAGTAGCTCCGGACAGCCTAACTATGGCTACACCTTC
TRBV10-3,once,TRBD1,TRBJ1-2,CAISDHQGARTSSSNYGYTF,TGTGCCATCAGTGATCACCAGGGGGCTCGGACATCTTCGTCTAACTATGGCTACACCTTC
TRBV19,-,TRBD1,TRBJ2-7,CASSPTGVSEQYF,TGTGCCAGTAGTCCGACAGGGGTGAGCGAGCAGTACTTC
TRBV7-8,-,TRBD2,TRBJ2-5,CASSGRAETQYF,TGTGCCAGCTCAGGGAGGGCGGAGACCCAGTACTTC
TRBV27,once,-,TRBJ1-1,CASSSTGTLNTEAFF,TGTGCCAGCAGTTCCACAGGGACCTTGAACACTGAAGCTTTCTTT
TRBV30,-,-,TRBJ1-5,CAWSFSYSNQPQHF,TGTGCCTGGAGTTTCAGTTATAGCAATCAGCCCCAGCATTTT
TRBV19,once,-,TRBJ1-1,CASNDRLNTEAFF,TGTGCCAGTAACGACAGATTGAACACTGAAGCTTTCTTT
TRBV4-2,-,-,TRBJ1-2,CASSQVAAVNYGYTF,TGTGCCAGCAGCCAAGTAGCGGCAGTAAACTATGGCTACACCTTC
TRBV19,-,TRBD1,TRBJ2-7,CATSPGQTYEQYF,TGTGCCACCTCCCCGGGACAGACATACGAGCAGTACTTC
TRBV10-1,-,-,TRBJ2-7,CASSVARTYEQYF,TGCGCCAGCAGTGTCGCTAGGACCTACGAGCAGTACTTC
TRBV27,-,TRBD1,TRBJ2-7,CASSFLGTDYEQYF,TGTGCCAGCAGTTTTTTAGGGACAGATTACGAGCAGTACTTC
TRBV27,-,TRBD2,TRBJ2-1,CASSPHLAGNPRGNEQFF,TGTGCCAGCAGTCCCCACCTAGCGGGGAACCCCCGGGGCAATGAGCAGTTCTTC
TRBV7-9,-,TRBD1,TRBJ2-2,CASGTGLTGELFF,TGTGCCAGCGGGACAGGCCTCACCGGGGAGCTGTTTTTT
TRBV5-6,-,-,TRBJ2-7,CASSSPGGEQYF,TGTGCCAGCAGCTCTCCTGGGGGGGAGCAGTACTTC
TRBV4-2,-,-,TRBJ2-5,CASSQPGLRRQETQYF,TGTGCCAGCAGCCAACCGGGACTTAGACGTCAAGAGACCCAGTACTTC
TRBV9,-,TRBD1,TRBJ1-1,CASSVDRARGTEAFF,TGTGCCAGCAGCGTTGACAGGGCGCGAGGCACTGAAGCTTTCTTT
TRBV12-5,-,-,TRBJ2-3,CASGLEESSSTDTQYF,TGTGCTAGTGGTTTGGAGGAGTCGTCTAGCACAGATACGCAGTATTTT
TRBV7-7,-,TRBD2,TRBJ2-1,CASSLEGAGGDHEQFF,TGTGCCAGCAGCTTAGAGGGAGCGGGAGGGGACCATGAGCAGTTCTTC
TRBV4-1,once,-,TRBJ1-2,CASSQVALGDYGYTF,TGCGCCAGCAGCCAAGTCGCGCTCGGGGACTATGGCTACACCTTC
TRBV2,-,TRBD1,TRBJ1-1,CASSNPGQANTEAFF,TGTGCCAGCAGCAACCCCGGACAGGCGAACACTGAAGCTTTCTTT
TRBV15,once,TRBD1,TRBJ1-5,CATSRDRGGQPQHF,TGTGCCACCAGCAGGGACAGGGGAGGACAGCCCCAGCATTTT
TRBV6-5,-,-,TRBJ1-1,CASKGAGMNTEAFF,TGTGCCAGCAAAGGGGCAGGTATGAACACTGAAGCTTTCTTT
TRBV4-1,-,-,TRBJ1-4,CASSLYRDSYEKLFF,TGCGCCAGCAGCCTTTACAGGGATTCCTATGAAAAACTGTTTTTT
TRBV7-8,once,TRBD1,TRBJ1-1,CASSPFRVLPGTGNTEAFF,TGTGCCAGCAGCCCCTTTCGGGTCCTCCCAGGGACAGGGAACACTGAAGCTTTCTTT
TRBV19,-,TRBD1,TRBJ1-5,CASSRQGVNQPQHF,TGTGCCAGTAGTAGGCAGGGGGTGAATCAGCCCCAGCATTTT
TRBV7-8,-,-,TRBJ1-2,CASSAVGAITPGYTF,TGTGCCAGCAGCGCCGTGGGAGCCATCACACCCGGCTACACCTTC
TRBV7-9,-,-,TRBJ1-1,CASSLLQGEAFF,TGTGCCAGCAGCTTATTACAGGGTGAAGCTTTCTTT
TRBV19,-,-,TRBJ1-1,CASSIWTVNTEAFF,TGTGCCAGTAGTATCTGGACAGTTAACACTGAAGCTTTCTTT
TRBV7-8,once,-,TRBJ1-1,CASSRAPGAMNTEAFF,TGTGCCAGCAGCCGAGCCCCAGGGGCCATGAACACTGAAGCTTTCTTT
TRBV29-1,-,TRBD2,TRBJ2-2,CSARLSGTSGRALRTGELFF,TGCAGCGCCCGATTATCCGGGACTAGCGGGAGGGCCTTGAGGACCGGGGAGCTGTTTTTT
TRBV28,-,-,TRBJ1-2,CASSFLGQLNYGYTF,TGTGCCAGCAGTTTCCTTGGACAGCTGAACTATGGCTACACCTTC
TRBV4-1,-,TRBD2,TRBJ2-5,CASSQVVAGVAETQYF,TGCGCCAGCAGCCAAGTTGTAGCGGGAGTAGCCGAGACCCAGTACTTC
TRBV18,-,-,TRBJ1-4,CASSPRDPGGKLFF,TGTGCCAGCTCACCACGGGACCCGGGGGGAAAACTGTTTTTT
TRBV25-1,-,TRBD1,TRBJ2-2,CASSVTGTGGTGELFF,TGTGCCAGCAGTGTCACCGGGACAGGGGGAACCGGGGAGCTGTTTTTT
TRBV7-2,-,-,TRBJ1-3,CASSLVLDGNTIYF,TGTGCCAGCAGCTTAGTCTTAGATGGAAACACCATATATTTT
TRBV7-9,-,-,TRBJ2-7,CASSLVDGGYDEQYF,TGTGCCAGCAGCTTGGTAGACGGCGGTTACGACGAGCAGTACTTC
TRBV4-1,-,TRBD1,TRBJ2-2,CASSQEGGIFTGELFF,TGCGCCAGCAGCCAAGAAGGGGGCATCTTCACCGGGGAGCTGTTTTTT
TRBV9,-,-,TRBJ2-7,CASSIGTTAYEQYF,TGTGCCAGCAGCATCGGGACAACAGCCTACGAGCAGTACTTC
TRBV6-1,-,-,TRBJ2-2,CASSEDSNTGELFF,TGTGCCAGCAGTGAAGATTCTAACACCGGGGAGCTGTTTTTT